This TCR beta chain was found in a study of identical twins. This CDR3 comprises 14 residues. V lost 3 bases and J 7 bases, leaving 16 bases between the germline ends. TCRdb itself ran the 5' RACE reads through MiXCR, one entry per CDR3 protein. The sample carries hundreds of thousands of distinct CDR3 sequences, about 20% recorded once. A remark on this clonotype: Antigen: not known.

Study-wide results and limits: There were fewer insertions in abundant cord blood beta clonotypes, but memory repertoires showed no such pattern.

The same data also went into a second study, on T cells expressing NK-cell markers.

The chain couples TRBV12-3 or TRBV12-4 to TRBJ2-7, with D perhaps matching TRBD2 (5 bases). Sequencing was done on a sample of PBMCs. This TCR was recovered from a woman between 18 and 30 years old in good health. The CDR3 nucleotides are TGTGCCAGCAGTTTTTCTCCCCTATGGAGGGAGCAGTACTTC. It translates to CASSFSPLWREQYF.